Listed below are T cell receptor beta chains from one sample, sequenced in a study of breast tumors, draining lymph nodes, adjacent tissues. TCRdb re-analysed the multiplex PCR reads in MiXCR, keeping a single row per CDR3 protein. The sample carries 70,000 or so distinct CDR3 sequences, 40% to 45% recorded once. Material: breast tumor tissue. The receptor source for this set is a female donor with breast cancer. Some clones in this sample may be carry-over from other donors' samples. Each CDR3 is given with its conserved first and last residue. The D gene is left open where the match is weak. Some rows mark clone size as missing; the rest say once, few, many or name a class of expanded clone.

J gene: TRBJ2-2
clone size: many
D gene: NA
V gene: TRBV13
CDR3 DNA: TGTGCCAGCAGCGGAGTACCCGGGGAGCTGTTTTTT
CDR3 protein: CASSGVPGELFF

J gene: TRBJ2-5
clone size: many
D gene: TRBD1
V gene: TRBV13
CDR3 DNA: TGTGCCAGCAGCATCGGACAGGGGTTAGGTGAGACCCAGTACTTC
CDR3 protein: CASSIGQGLGETQYF

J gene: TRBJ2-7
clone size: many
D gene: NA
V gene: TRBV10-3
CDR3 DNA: TGTGCCATCAGTGCCCTCGACTACGAGCAGTACTTC
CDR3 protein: CAISALDYEQYF

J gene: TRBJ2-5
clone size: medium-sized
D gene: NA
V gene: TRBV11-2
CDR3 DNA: TGTGCCAGCAGCTTAGTAGGTTCGGAGACCCAGTACTTC
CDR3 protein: CASSLVGSETQYF

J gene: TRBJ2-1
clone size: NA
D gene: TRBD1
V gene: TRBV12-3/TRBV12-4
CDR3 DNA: TGTGCCAGCAGTGGCGGACAGGGGCCTTACAATGAGCAGTTCTTC
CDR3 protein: CASSGGQGPYNEQFF

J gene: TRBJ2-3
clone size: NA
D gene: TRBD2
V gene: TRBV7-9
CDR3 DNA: TGTGCCAGCCGCGGAGGGAGGTTAGCGGGAGCAATAGATACGCAGTATTTT
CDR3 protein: CASRGGRLAGAIDTQYF

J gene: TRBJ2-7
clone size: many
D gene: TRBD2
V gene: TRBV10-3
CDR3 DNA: TGTGCCATCAGTGACAGAGGACTAGCGGCAAGAGGAGTGAGGGAGCAGTACTTC
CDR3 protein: CAISDRGLAARGVREQYF

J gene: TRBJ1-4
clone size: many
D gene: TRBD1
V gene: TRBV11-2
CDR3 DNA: TGTGCCAGCAGCCCAGTCTTCCCGCGCCCAGGGGGCGGTGAAAAACTGTTTTTT
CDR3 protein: CASSPVFPRPGGGEKLFF

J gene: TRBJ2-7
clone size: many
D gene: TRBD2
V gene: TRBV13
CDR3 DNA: TGTGCCAGCAGCCCTTCCCTAGCGGGAGCCCCCCTGTGGGAGCAGTACTTC
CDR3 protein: CASSPSLAGAPLWEQYF

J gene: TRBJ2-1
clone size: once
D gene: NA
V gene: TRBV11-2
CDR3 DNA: TGTGCCAGCAGCAAAGGGGCCTCCTACAATGAGCAGTTCTTC
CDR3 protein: CASSKGASYNEQFF

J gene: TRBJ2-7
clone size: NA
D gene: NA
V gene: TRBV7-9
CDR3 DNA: NA
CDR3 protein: CASSFYICSASGATVSYEQYF

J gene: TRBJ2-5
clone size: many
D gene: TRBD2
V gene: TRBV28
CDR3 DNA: TGTGCCAGCAGTTGGGCGGGGGTAGAGACCCAGTACTTC
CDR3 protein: CASSWAGVETQYF

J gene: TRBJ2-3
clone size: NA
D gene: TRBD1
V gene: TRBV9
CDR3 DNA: TGTGCCAGCAGCGGGGGACAGGGGGCTGGAGATACGCAGTATTTT
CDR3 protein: CASSGGQGAGDTQYF

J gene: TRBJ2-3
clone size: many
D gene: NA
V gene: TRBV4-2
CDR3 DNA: TGTGCCAGCAGCCTGGGGGGGGGCCTTCTTAAAGATACGCAGTATTTT
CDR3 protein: CASSLGGGLLKDTQYF

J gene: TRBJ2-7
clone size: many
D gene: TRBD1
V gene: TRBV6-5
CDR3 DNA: TGTGCCAGCAGGGGGGACAGGGGTTCCTACGAGCAGTACTTC
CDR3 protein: CASRGDRGSYEQYF

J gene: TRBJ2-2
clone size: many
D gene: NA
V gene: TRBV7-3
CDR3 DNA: TGTGCCAGCAGCCCCTACTCCCTCGGACTCACCGGGGAGCTGTTTTTT
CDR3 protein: CASSPYSLGLTGELFF

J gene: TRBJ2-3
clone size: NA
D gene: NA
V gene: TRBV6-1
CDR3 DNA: TGTGCCAGCAGTGAAAGTATCAGGGATACGCAGCATTTC
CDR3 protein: CASSESIRDTQHF

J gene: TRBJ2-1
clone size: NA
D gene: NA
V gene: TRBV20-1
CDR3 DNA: TGCAGTGCTGGACCTACATCCAAGGGCAGGGTGTACAATGAGCAGTTCTTC
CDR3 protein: CSAGPTSKGRVYNEQFF

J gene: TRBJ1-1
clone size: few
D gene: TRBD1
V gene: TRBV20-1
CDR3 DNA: TGCAGTGCTAAGAAGTCCGGGACAGGGAGAAACACTGAAGCTTTCTTT
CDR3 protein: CSAKKSGTGRNTEAFF

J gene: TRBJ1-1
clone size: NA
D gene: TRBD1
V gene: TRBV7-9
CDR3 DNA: TGTGCCAGCAGCTTAGAGGGGGCCGGGGCCACTGAAGCTTTCTTT
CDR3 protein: CASSLEGAGATEAFF

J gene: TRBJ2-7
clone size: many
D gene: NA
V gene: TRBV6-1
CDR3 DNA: TGTGCCAGCAGTTGGCGGCTGACCTACGAGCAGTACTTC
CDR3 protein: CASSWRLTYEQYF

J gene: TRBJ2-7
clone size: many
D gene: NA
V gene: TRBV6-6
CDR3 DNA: TGTGCCAGCAGTCACGAGGTCGGGTCGAGCTCCTACGAGCAGTACTTC
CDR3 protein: CASSHEVGSSSYEQYF

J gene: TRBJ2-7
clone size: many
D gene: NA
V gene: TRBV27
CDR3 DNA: TGTGCCAGCGCCGGGACTGATTTGCGGGAGCAGTACTTC
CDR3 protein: CASAGTDLREQYF

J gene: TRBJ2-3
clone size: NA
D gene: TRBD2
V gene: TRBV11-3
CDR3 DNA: TGTGCCAGCAGCTTGGCTAGCGGGAGTCCAGATACGCAGTATTTT
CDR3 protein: CASSLASGSPDTQYF

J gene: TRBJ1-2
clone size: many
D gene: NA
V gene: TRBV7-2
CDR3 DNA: TGTGCCAGCAGCTTAGACGGTCATCCTGGGGATGGCTACCCCTTC
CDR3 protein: CASSLDGHPGDGYPF

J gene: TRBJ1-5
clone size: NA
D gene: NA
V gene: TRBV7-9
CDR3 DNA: TGTGCCAGCAGCCCACGACTAGCGGGGGTTACAATGAGCAATCAGCCCCAGCATTTT
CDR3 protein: CASSPRLAGVTMSNQPQHF

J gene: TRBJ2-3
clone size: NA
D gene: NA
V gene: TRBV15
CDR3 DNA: TGTGCCACCAGCAGAGTCTTTGGTGGGTCGGGAGCAAGCACGCAGTATTTT
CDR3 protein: CATSRVFGGSGASTQYF

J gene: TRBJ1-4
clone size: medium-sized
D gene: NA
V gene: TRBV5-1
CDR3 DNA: TGCGCCAGCAGCTTGTTTGGACTGTGGGATGAAAAACTGTTTTTT
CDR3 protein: CASSLFGLWDEKLFF

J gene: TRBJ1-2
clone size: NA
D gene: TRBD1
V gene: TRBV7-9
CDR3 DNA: TGTGCCAGCAGCTTCCTGGACGGGACAGAAAACTATGGCTACACCTTC
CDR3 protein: CASSFLDGTENYGYTF

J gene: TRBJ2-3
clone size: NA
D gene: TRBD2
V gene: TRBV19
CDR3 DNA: TGTGCCAGTAGTATGTCGGCTAGCGGGAGAGGGACAGATACGCAGTATTTT
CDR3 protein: CASSMSASGRGTDTQYF